This T cell receptor (beta chain) was identified during a study of shared clonotypes between healthy human individuals. The table came from immunoSEQ multiplex PCR; TCRdb's copy has only in-frame clones and leaves some out. The sample includes 600,000 to 800,000 clones, approximately 77% of them seen just once. In the case of this clone: The junction departs from germline at one end; a sequencing error may be responsible.

Germline V gene data show CDR1 as SNHLY and CDR2 as FYNNEI. The CDR3 covers 12 residues. The clonotype was recovered from a woman under 40 in good health. Source material: memory CD4+ T cells sorted from blood. Stated subset: CD45RA-negative fraction. This chain joins TRBV2 and TRBJ2-1, with D unresolved. The DNA for the CDR3 is TGTGCCAGCAGTAAAGTCCGTAATGGGCAGTTCTTC. Its translation: CASSKVRNGQFF.